Listed here are 10 T cell receptor beta chains from one sample, sequenced in a study of CD8+ T cells in alopecia areata. Extraction of RNA preceded its reverse transcription into cDNA, which served as the sequencing template. Using immunoSEQ multiplex PCR, the repertoire was profiled, and TCRdb retains in-frame clones only, with some absent. The sample carries 200,000 to 250,000 clones, around three fifths recorded once. Sample: CD8+ T cells sorted from blood. These receptors all stem from a human donor in good health.

The genes are TRBV15 and TRBJ1-2, with D possibly being TRBD1 (5 bases). Between the trimmed V and J ends, which lost 5 bases and 2 bases, there was a span of 12 bases. CDR3 length: 14 residues. CDR1 and CDR2 from the germline V gene are LNHNV and YYDKDF (reference sequence). DNA for the CDR3: TGTGCCACCAGCGCAGGGACCGGGAACTATGGCTACACCTTC. This codes for CATSAGTGNYGYTF.

This clone was counted a single time. The rearrangement joins TRBV13 to TRBJ2-6; 12 bases line up with TRBD1. CDR1 and CDR2 (germline): PRHDT, FYEKMQ (reference sequence). The V and J ends lost 5 bases and 2 bases, in that order; junction bases with no gene match: 13. This CDR3 is built from 20 residues. CDR3 loop: CASSLTFSGTGGPGANVLTF. CDR3 sequence (DNA): TGTGCCAGCAGCCTAACATTCTCCGGGACAGGGGGCCCTGGGGCCAACGTCCTGACTTTC.

The chain couples TRBV7-9 to TRBJ2-7, with 7 nucleotides matching TRBD1. Germline V gives CDR1 SEHNR, CDR2 FQNEAQ (reference sequence). This CDR3 is built from 13 residues. The trim removed 6 bases at V and 5 bases at J, leaving 7 bases unmatched. CDR3 region: CASRPRQGDEQYF. CDR3 sequence (DNA): TGTGCCAGCAGACCTAGGCAGGGGGACGAGCAGTACTTC. The full variable domain, its missing parts supplied by reference TRBV7-9 and TRBJ2-7, is DTGVSQNPRHKITKRGQNVTFRCDPISEHNRLYWYRQTLGQGPEFLTYFQNEAQLEKSRLLSDRFSAERPKGSFSTLEIQRTEQGDSAMYLCASRPRQGDEQYFGPGTRLTVT.

The chain carries TRBV30 and TRBJ1-5; D call uncertain. V was shortened by 1 base and J by 4 bases, with 5 bases between the two germline ends. Per the germline V gene, CDR1 is GTSNPN and CDR2 is SVGIG (reference sequence). The CDR3 contains 12 residues. The CDR3 region has the DNA TGTGCCTGGAGTGGGATGAATCAGCCCCAGCATTTT. This translates into CAWSGMNQPQHF.

This clone was seen a single time. CDR3 residues: CASSYGTSGELFF. The CDR3 DNA sequence: TGTGCCAGCAGTTACGGGACCTCCGGGGAGCTGTTTTTT. The chain combines TRBV6-6 with TRBJ2-2; D assignment may be TRBD1 or TRBD2 (5 bases each). The CDR3 runs to 13 residues. Germline lookup yields CDR1 MNHNY and CDR2 SVGAGI (reference sequence). The V gene lost 2 bases and the J gene lost 6 bases, with 7 bases spanning the gap.

The CDR3 nucleotides are TGTGCCAGTACTACAGGGGGCATGGCTTTCTTT. Protein sequence: CASTTGGMAFF. The rearrangement joins TRBV19 to TRBJ1-1; TRBD1 aligns across 9 bases. Germline CDR1 reads LNHDA; CDR2 reads SQIVND (reference sequence). The J segment lost 11 bases and the V segment lost 7 bases, leaving 5 bases of the junction unmatched. This CDR3 is built from 11 residues.

The chain combines TRBV7-9 with TRBJ2-7; D may correspond to TRBD1 or TRBD2 (6 bases each). Trimming removed 1 base from V and 5 bases from J, with 12 bases in between. CDR1 is SEHNR and CDR2 is FQNEAQ in the germline V gene (reference sequence). This CDR3 comprises 14 residues. CDR3 amino acids: CASSLVGGHDEQYF. In nucleotides, the CDR3 is TGTGCCAGCAGCTTAGTTGGGGGGCACGACGAGCAGTACTTC.

V is TRBV29-1 and J is TRBJ2-2, with D possibly being TRBD1 (7 bases). Germline V gives CDR1 SQVTM, CDR2 ANQGSEA. Deletions cut 1 base from V and 3 bases from J, with 12 bases between. This CDR3 is built from 15 residues. The CDR3 is CSVEGRGLDTGELFF. Written as DNA, the CDR3 is TGCAGCGTTGAAGGGAGGGGGCTCGACACCGGGGAGCTGTTTTTT.

The chain recombines TRBV5-4 with TRBJ1-6; D unclear. In germline, CDR1 is SGHNT, CDR2 YYREEE (reference sequence). The CDR3 extends over 14 amino acids. Trimming removed 4 bases from V and 10 bases from J, with 15 bases in between. The CDR3 DNA reads as TGTGCCAGCAGCCCCGGAGGCGGAGGATCACCCCTCCACTTT. Its protein product is CASSPGGGGSPLHF.

The chain couples TRBV28 to TRBJ2-7; 7 bases map to TRBD1. J was trimmed by 3 bases and V by 4 bases; bases with no gene match: 9. CDR1 is MDHEN, CDR2 SYDVKM, per germline. The CDR3 totals 15 residues. CDR3: CASSSGGKLYYEQYF. As DNA, the CDR3 is TGTGCCAGCAGTTCAGGGGGTAAATTGTACTACGAGCAGTACTTC.